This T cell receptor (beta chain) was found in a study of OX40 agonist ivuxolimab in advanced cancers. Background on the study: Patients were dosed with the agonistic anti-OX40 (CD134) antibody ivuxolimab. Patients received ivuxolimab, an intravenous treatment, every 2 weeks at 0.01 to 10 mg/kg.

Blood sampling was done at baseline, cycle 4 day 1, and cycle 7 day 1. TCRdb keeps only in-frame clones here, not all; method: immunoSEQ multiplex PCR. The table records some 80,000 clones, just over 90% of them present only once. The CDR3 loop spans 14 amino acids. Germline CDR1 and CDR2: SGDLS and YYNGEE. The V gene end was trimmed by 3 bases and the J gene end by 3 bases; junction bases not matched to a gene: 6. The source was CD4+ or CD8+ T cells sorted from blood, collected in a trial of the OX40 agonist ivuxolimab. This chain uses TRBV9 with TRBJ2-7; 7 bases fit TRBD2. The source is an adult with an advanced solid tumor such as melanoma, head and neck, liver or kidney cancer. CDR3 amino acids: CASSDPTSFYEQYF. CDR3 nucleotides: TGTGCCAGCAGCGATCCGACTAGCTTCTACGAGCAGTACTTC.